Each of the 5 T cell receptor beta chains below was sequenced from the same sample in a study of shared clonotypes between healthy human individuals. Data came from immunoSEQ multiplex PCR; TCRdb stores just in-frame clones and leaves some out. The sample lists about 1.5 million clones, approximately 98% occurring once. The sample was naive CD4+ T cells sorted from blood. Subset: CD45RA+ positively selected. The receptors originated from a man aged 25-45 years in good health.

CDR3 nucleotides: TGCGCCAGCAGCGAAGGACTAGCGGGAGGTGGGGAGACCCAGTACTTC. Translated: CASSEGLAGGGETQYF. The chain links TRBV5-1 to TRBJ2-5, with 14 bases fitting TRBD2. This CDR3 is 16 amino acids long. Unmatched junction bases numbered 7, after V lost 4 bases and J lost 5 bases. Looked up from germline, CDR1 is SGHRS and CDR2 is YFSETQ.

J is TRBJ1-2 and V is TRBV15, with D perhaps TRBD1 (5 bases). The CDR3 covers 16 residues. Deletions cut 1 base from V and 0 bases from J, with 12 bases between. Germline CDR1 reads LNHNV; CDR2 reads YYDKDF (reference sequence). The chain's CDR3 is CATSRVGGLSNYGYTF. The CDR3, as DNA: TGTGCCACCAGCAGAGTCGGGGGGTTATCTAACTATGGCTACACCTTC.

This clone was seen only once. This sequence joins TRBV2 and TRBJ2-7, with 7 bases that match TRBD1. This CDR3 region has 13 residues. The V gene's germline CDR1 is SNHLY and CDR2 FYNNEI. After removal of 10 bases from V and 3 bases from J, the junction contained 9 bases not matched to a gene. The chain's CDR3 is CAIERTGSYEQYF. CDR3 nucleotide sequence: TGTGCCATCGAAAGGACAGGAAGCTACGAGCAGTACTTC. Looking up the rest from reference TRBV2 and TRBJ2-7 gives the full variable domain: EPEVTQTPSHQVTQMGQEVILRCVPISNHLYFYWYRQILGQKVEFLVSFYNNEISEKSEIFDDQFSVERPDGSNFTLKIRSTKLEDSAMYFCAIERTGSYEQYFGPGTRLTVT.

This chain connects TRBV6-6 to TRBJ2-4; 9 positions agree with TRBD1. V lost 8 bases to trimming and J lost 7 bases; unmatched junction nucleotides: 6. Per the germline V gene, CDR1 is MNHNY and CDR2 is SVGAGI (reference sequence). The CDR3 is 13 residues long. The CDR3 DNA reads TGTGCCAGCCCCGACAGGGGGAGGAACATTCAGTACTTC. It specifies CASPDRGRNIQYF.

This chain connects TRBV27 to TRBJ2-1; TRBD2 agrees at 7 bases. CDR1 and CDR2 from the germline V gene are MNHEY and SMNVEV (reference sequence). There are 17 residues in the CDR3. Losses at the gene ends were 4 bases for V and 12 bases for J; bases not matched to a gene: 21. The CDR3 bases are TGTGCCAGCAGTTCGATACCAGCGGGAACCCCTAGGCATGGGCAGTTCTTC. As protein: CASSSIPAGTPRHGQFF.